Shown below are 18 T cell receptor beta chains from a single sample sequenced in a study of T-cell memory formation after mild COVID-19. One entry per CDR3 protein, called by TCRdb with MiXCR from the 5' RACE reads. This sample has tens of thousands of distinct CDR3 sequences, with about 6.3% found just once. The sequencing sample was made of PBMCs or a T cell subset sorted from them (not recorded which). These receptors came from an adult who had mild COVID-19 (a few samples of this study predate the infection). Cell type and time point are not known.

In this sample, this clonotype turned up many times. The gene calls are TRBV12-3 or TRBV12-4 and TRBJ2-3; a weak D match, TRBD2 (6 bases). The V end lost 8 bases, the J end lost 3 bases, and 15 bases lay between the germline ends. The length of the CDR3 is 14 residues. The CDR3 DNA sequence: TGTGCCAGCGCTTTTGGCGGGGTGACAGATACGCAGTATTTT. Its translation is CASAFGGVTDTQYF.

This clonotype was seen a handful of times. This chain uses TRBV5-4 with TRBJ2-7; 8 bases map to TRBD1. From germline, CDR1 is SGHNT and CDR2 YYREEE (reference sequence). Trimming removed 2 bases from V and 7 bases from J; junction bases left unmatched: 8. This CDR3 region has 14 residues. CDR3 DNA: TGTGCCAGCAGCTTCTCCAGGGGGCTAACGGAGCAGTACTTC. Its protein product is CASSFSRGLTEQYF.

In its sample, this clonotype was seen many times. The gene calls are TRBV27 and TRBJ2-1, with 7 bases fitting TRBD2. CDR1 and CDR2 (germline): MNHEY, SMNVEV (reference sequence). The CDR3 is 13 residues long. V lost 7 bases, J lost 9 bases, and 9 bases stayed unmatched. CDR3 bases: TGTGCCAGCACACGACTAGCCACCTTTGAGCAGTTCTTC. Translation: CASTRLATFEQFF.

In its sample, this clonotype is medium-sized. This chain links TRBV12-3 or TRBV12-4 with TRBJ2-7; a possible D gene is TRBD2 (7 bases). V was shortened by 6 bases and J by 7 bases, with 16 bases between the two germline ends. This CDR3 has 13 amino acids. CDR3 protein: CASSPKQGGEQYF. In DNA, the CDR3 is TGTGCCAGCAGCCCTAAACAGGGAGGGGAGCAGTACTTC.

This clonotype was seen at least ten times. Germline and junction disagree at one end, which may indicate a read error. The rearrangement joins TRBV5-1 to TRBJ2-1, with D possibly TRBD2 on 6 matching bases. Germline CDR1 reads SGHRS; CDR2 reads YFSETQ. This CDR3 has 12 amino acids. The CDR3 DNA follows: TGCGCCAGCAACTTGGAGGGGAGAGAGCAGTTCTTC. Encoded protein: CASNLEGREQFF.

This clonotype was counted ten times or more. The chain carries TRBV29-1 and TRBJ2-2, with 10 nucleotides matching TRBD1. V dropped 4 bases and J dropped 7; count of bases not matched to a gene: 9. The CDR3 totals 15 residues. From germline, CDR1 is SQVTM and CDR2 ANQGSEA. The CDR3 sequence is CSVGPRDRGDGELFF. CDR3 nucleotides: TGCAGCGTTGGCCCTAGGGACAGGGGTGACGGGGAGCTGTTTTTT.

The chain employs TRBV18 and TRBJ1-5; 10 nucleotides agree with TRBD1. The length of the CDR3 is 15 residues. With 4 bases clipped from V and 3 bases from J, the junction kept 3 bases outside the gene matches. CDR1 is KGHSH and CDR2 is LQKENI in the germline V gene. Here the CDR3 reads CASSRQGASNQPQHF. CDR3 nucleotide sequence: TGTGCCAGCTCACGACAGGGGGCTTCCAATCAGCCCCAGCATTTT.

This clonotype was picked up many times. The chain carries TRBV7-8 and TRBJ2-5; 15 positions agree with TRBD2. The CDR3 has 18 amino acids. V shed 8 bases, J shed 2 bases, and the junction held 12 bases outside the gene matches. Germline CDR1 is SGHVS and CDR2 is FQNEAQ. CDR3: CASSPGRTSGRGQETQYF. CDR3 in DNA: TGTGCCAGCTCCCCTGGTAGGACTAGCGGGAGGGGACAAGAGACCCAGTACTTC. The full variable domain, completed using reference TRBV7-8 and TRBJ2-5, is GAGVSQSPRYKVAKRGQDVALRCDPISGHVSLFWYQQALGQGPEFLTYFQNEAQLDKSGLPSDRFFAERPEGSVSTLKIQRTQQEDSAVYLCASSPGRTSGRGQETQYFGPGTRLLVL.

As DNA, the CDR3 is TGCAGTGCGCCCGGGACTAGCGGGAGTTACGAGCAGTACTTC. Protein product: CSAPGTSGSYEQYF. This rearrangement joins TRBV20-1 to TRBJ2-7; 14 bases fit TRBD2. The V segment lost 6 bases and the J segment 4 bases; nucleotides outside the gene matches: 5. The germline V gene has CDR1 DFQATT and CDR2 SNEGSKA (reference sequence). The CDR3 runs to 14 residues.

This clonotype came up many times. This chain links TRBV7-3 with TRBJ2-2; D uncertain. The CDR3 is 14 residues long. Trimming took off 0 bases at V and 6 bases at J, with 8 bases between the two ends. The germline CDR1 and CDR2 sequences are SGHTA and FQGTGA. This CDR3 is CASSLTRSSGELFF. The CDR3 nucleotides are TGTGCCAGCAGCTTAACGAGGTCATCCGGGGAGCTGTTTTTT.

The gene calls are TRBV30 and TRBJ2-7; no clear D gene. CDR1 and CDR2 (germline): GTSNPN, SVGIG (reference sequence). The V end lost 4 bases, the J end lost 2 bases, and 18 bases lay between the germline ends. This CDR3 contains 15 residues. The CDR3 nucleotides are TGTGCCTGGAAAAGCCGGGCAAGCCCAACCTACGAGCAGTACTTC. Translated, it gives CAWKSRASPTYEQYF.

This clonotype was observed at least ten times. The V gene is TRBV27, the J gene TRBJ2-7; 7 nucleotides agree with TRBD2. The V gene's germline CDR1 is MNHEY and CDR2 SMNVEV (reference sequence). The CDR3 loop spans 15 amino acids. With V trimmed by 6 bases and J by 2 bases, 10 bases remained unmatched. The CDR3, as DNA: TGTGCCAGCAGCCAATGGGGGGGTACGCCCTACGAGCAGTACTTC. It is translated as CASSQWGGTPYEQYF.

This clonotype has ten or more counts. V is TRBV7-2 and J is TRBJ1-1; no definite D call. Germline CDR1 is SGHTA and CDR2 is FQGNSA. V lost 4 bases and J lost 5, with 14 bases in between. The CDR3 covers 14 residues. For the CDR3, the DNA is TGTGCCAGCAGCTGGAACCTGGAAGTGACTGAAGCTTTCTTT. Residues: CASSWNLEVTEAFF.

CDR3 amino acids: CASSFHENQPQHF. The CDR3 DNA sequence: TGTGCCAGCAGCTTTCACGAAAATCAGCCCCAGCATTTT. The V and J genes are TRBV7-2 and TRBJ1-5; no definite D call. Trimming pared 3 bases from V and 4 bases from J, leaving 7 bases between. The CDR3 spans 13 residues. Germline CDR1 is SGHTA and CDR2 is FQGNSA.

This clonotype was picked up many times. This chain links TRBV3-1 with TRBJ2-2, with TRBD2 matching 11 bases. The CDR3 sequence is 17 residues long. CDR1 and CDR2 from the germline V gene are LGHDT and YNNKEL (reference sequence). V lost 0 bases and J lost 2; bases outside the gene matches: 2. CDR3 protein: CASSQDGTSGNTGELFF. The CDR3 DNA reads TGTGCCAGCAGCCAAGATGGGACTAGCGGAAACACCGGGGAGCTGTTTTTT.

Only a few counts were recorded for this clonotype. The chain recombines TRBV5-1 with TRBJ2-5, with D possibly matching TRBD2 (5 bases). V was trimmed by 3 bases and J by 4 bases, leaving 13 bases between them. The CDR3 runs 14 residues. CDR1 is SGHRS, CDR2 YFSETQ, per germline. CDR3: CASSWGGSGETQYF. As DNA, the CDR3 is TGCGCCAGCAGCTGGGGTGGGAGTGGAGAGACCCAGTACTTC.

This clonotype was recorded a few times. The chain carries TRBV3-1 and TRBJ2-3; D ambiguous. The CDR3 is 15 amino acids. Trimming removed 0 bases from V and 1 base from J, with 8 bases in between. Germline V gives CDR1 LGHDT, CDR2 YNNKEL (reference sequence). CDR3 sequence: CASSQERAGTDTQYF. The CDR3 DNA is TGTGCCAGCAGCCAAGAACGGGCAGGCACAGATACGCAGTATTTT.

V is TRBV2 and J is TRBJ1-1; possible D gene TRBD1, 6 bases. The CDR3 totals 12 residues. Germline assignment: CDR1 SNHLY and CDR2 FYNNEI. V dropped 7 bases and J dropped 4 bases, with 10 bases sitting between them. This CDR3 reads CASKTGPTEAFF. CDR3 DNA sequence: TGTGCCAGCAAGACAGGCCCCACTGAAGCTTTCTTT.